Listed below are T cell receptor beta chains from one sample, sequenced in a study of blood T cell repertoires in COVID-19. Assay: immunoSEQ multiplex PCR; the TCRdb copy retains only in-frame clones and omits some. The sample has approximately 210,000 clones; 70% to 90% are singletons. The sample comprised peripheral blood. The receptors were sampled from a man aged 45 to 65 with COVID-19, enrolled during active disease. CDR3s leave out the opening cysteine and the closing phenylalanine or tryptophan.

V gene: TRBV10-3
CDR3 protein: AIKTGTGDIRTDTQY

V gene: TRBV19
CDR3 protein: ASSIVGGAGYEQY

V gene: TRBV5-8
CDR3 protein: ASSSETQY

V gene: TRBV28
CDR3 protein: ASRPTGRGAGELF

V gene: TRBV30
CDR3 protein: AWMDSRGPLSIQY

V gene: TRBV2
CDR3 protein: ASRSGGTYEQY

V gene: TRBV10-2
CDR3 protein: ASSEVRLAGFNEQF

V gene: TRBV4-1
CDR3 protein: ASSQGQRGNEKLF

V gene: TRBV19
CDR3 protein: ASRDDTPEKLF

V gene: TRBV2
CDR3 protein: ASSSGQLNQPQH

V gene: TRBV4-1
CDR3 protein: ASSQRTGGLNSPLH

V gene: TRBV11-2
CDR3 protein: ASSSHAGQGIYEQY

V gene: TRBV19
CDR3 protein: ASSVLNYGEQF

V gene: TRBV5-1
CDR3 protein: ASSPRGRTGGTDTQY

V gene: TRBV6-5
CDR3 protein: ASSYSGEGEQY

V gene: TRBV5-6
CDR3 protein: ASSLGWGTSGSNEQF

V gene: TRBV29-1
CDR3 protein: SVGTGGITDTQY

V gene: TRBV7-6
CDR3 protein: ASSPPNSGLNTEAF

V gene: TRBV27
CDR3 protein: ASSLRAGGPGEQY

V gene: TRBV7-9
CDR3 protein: ASSAPGLASYEQY

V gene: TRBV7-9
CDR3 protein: ASSSHRITRDGELF

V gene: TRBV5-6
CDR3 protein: ASSSWDRHQPQH

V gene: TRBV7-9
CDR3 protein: ASSSRTVYEQY

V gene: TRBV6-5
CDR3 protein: ASSNSGVVGEQY

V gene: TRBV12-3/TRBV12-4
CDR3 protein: ASNRGGGGELF

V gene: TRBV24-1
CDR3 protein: ATSSPGTGDTGPYGYT

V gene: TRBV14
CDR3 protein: ASSQGETPRGWETQY

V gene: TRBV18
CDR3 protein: ASSPRTGEAF

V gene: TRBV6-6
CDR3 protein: ASSHGNSGATDTQY

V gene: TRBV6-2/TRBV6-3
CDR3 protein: ASSYQGDTEAF

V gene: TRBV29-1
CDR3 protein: SAARQGKGTEAF

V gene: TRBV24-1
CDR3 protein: ATSNLANYGYT

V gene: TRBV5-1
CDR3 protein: ASSSLAGGPVEQF

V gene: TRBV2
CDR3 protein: ASSEAAGRPKIYPQH

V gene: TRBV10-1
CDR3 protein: ARKRVKGRSDYGYT

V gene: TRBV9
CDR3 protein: ASSVGGPQGEQY

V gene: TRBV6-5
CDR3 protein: ASSYNGQGADTQY

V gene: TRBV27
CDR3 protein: ASRTTGTEAF